These 26 T cell receptor beta chains share one sample of origin, sequenced in a study of blood T cell repertoires in COVID-19. Sequencing used immunoSEQ multiplex PCR; TCRdb keeps in-frame clones, though not all of them. The sample has some 220,000 clones; about 82% are singletons. Sequencing was carried out using peripheral blood. The receptors were sampled from a woman aged 65 to 85 with COVID-19, enrolled during active disease.

The chain employs TRBV4-3 and TRBJ1-6, with unresolved D. Trimming removed 1 base from V and 6 bases from J, with 10 bases in between. The CDR3 is made up of 15 amino acids. The germline gives CDR1 LGHNA, CDR2 YSLEER. CDR3 protein: CASSQGRHSNSPLHF. The DNA of the CDR3 is TGCGCCAGCAGCCAAGGGAGGCACTCTAATTCACCCCTCCACTTT.

A word on this clone: Other DNA sequences in this sample translate to the same CDR3. The chain combines TRBV2 with TRBJ1-2; no definite D call. Germline V gene data show CDR1 as SNHLY and CDR2 as FYNNEI. Trimming stripped 3 bases from V and 5 bases from J, with 7 bases between. The CDR3 covers 12 residues. CDR3 amino acids: CASSDRGYGYTF. The CDR3 DNA follows: TGTGCCAGCAGTGACAGAGGGTATGGCTACACCTTC.

The chain carries TRBV10-3 and TRBJ1-2, with D perhaps matching TRBD1 (5 bases). The CDR3 runs 12 residues. The V end lost 6 bases, the J end lost 2 bases, and 7 bases lay between the germline ends. Germline CDR1 reads ENHRY; CDR2 reads SYGVKD. The CDR3: CAIRDNNYGYTF. DNA of the CDR3: TGTGCCATCAGGGACAACAACTATGGCTACACCTTC.

The chain has TRBV5-1 and TRBJ1-5, with D possibly being TRBD1 (6 bases). This CDR3 is built from 13 residues. Germline V gene data show CDR1 as SGHRS and CDR2 as YFSETQ. With 2 bases removed from V and 7 bases from J, the gap between germline ends came to 10 bases. The CDR3 is CASSLAGEQPQHF. CDR3 bases: TGCGCCAGCAGCTTAGCAGGGGAGCAGCCCCAGCATTTT.

CDR3 sequence reads: CASREYNEQFF. The CDR3 DNA sequence: TGTGCCAGCAGAGAGTACAATGAGCAGTTCTTC. The chain links TRBV6-6 to TRBJ2-1; D gene unclear. V gave up 6 bases and J gave up 4 bases, with 4 bases separating them. The germline CDR1 and CDR2 sequences are MNHNY and SVGAGI (reference sequence). The CDR3 contains 11 residues.

The chain employs TRBV6-1 and TRBJ1-1; 11 nucleotides line up with TRBD1. This CDR3 has 18 residues. V shed 4 bases, J shed 4 bases, and the junction held 14 bases outside the gene matches. The V gene's germline CDR1 is MNHNS and CDR2 SASEGT. The CDR3 sequence: CASSGSYWDRGKVTEAFF. DNA of the CDR3: TGTGCCAGCAGTGGGAGTTATTGGGACAGGGGGAAGGTCACTGAAGCTTTCTTT.

The genes are TRBV5-1 and TRBJ1-5; D ambiguous. Germline V gene data show CDR1 as SGHRS and CDR2 as YFSETQ. V shed 0 bases and J shed 7 bases, with 11 bases lying between them. The CDR3 consists of 14 residues. The CDR3 bases are TGCGCCAGCAGCTTGGGTAGGGAGGGCCAGCCCCAGCATTTT. It yields the protein CASSLGREGQPQHF.

This clone was detected only once. This chain joins TRBV7-2 and TRBJ1-2; D remains unclear. Germline V gene data show CDR1 as SGHTA and CDR2 as FQGNSA. CDR3 length: 13 amino acids. Trimming took 5 bases from V and 4 from J, leaving 11 bases between them. This CDR3 reads CASSPGAVYGYTF. The CDR3 DNA reads TGTGCCAGCAGCCCCGGTGCGGTCTATGGCTACACCTTC.

The V call is TRBV6-5, the J call TRBJ2-1, with 7 bases fitting TRBD2. Germline trimming cut 5 bases from V and 4 bases from J; bases unmatched to any gene: 2. The CDR3 sequence is 13 residues long. Per germline, CDR1 MNHEY and CDR2 SVGAGI. Written as DNA, the CDR3 is TGTGCCAGCAGTCTAGCGGAATACAATGAGCAGTTCTTC. The encoded protein is CASSLAEYNEQFF.

The CDR3 sequence is CASSSQRNTEAFF. For the CDR3, the DNA is TGTGCCAGCAGTTCTCAGCGAAACACTGAAGCTTTCTTT. This chain links TRBV27 with TRBJ1-1; D is ambiguous. The CDR3 runs 13 residues. The V gene's germline CDR1 is MNHEY and CDR2 SMNVEV (reference sequence). Deletions cut 4 bases from V and 2 bases from J, with 8 bases between.

The J gene is TRBJ2-5, the V gene TRBV6-2 or TRBV6-3, with TRBD2 matching over 12 bases. The junction had 7 bases not matched to a gene; V was cut back by 6 bases and J by 5 bases. Germline V gives CDR1 MNHEY, CDR2 SVGEGT. The CDR3 has 15 amino acids. CDR3 protein: CASSSLAGGGETQYF. CDR3 sequence (DNA): TGTGCCAGCAGCTCCCTAGCGGGAGGGGGGGAGACCCAGTACTTC.

The gene calls are TRBV12-5 and TRBJ2-7; TRBD1 matches 8 bases. From germline, CDR1 is LGHNT and CDR2 FRNRAP. The CDR3 runs to 15 residues. Germline trimming cut 3 bases from V and 3 bases from J; bases unmatched to any gene: 7. The CDR3: CASGLAQGGLYEQYF. In DNA, the CDR3 is TGTGCTAGTGGTTTAGCACAGGGGGGTCTCTACGAGCAGTACTTC.

The J gene is TRBJ1-1, the V gene TRBV14, with D perhaps matching TRBD1 (5 bases). The V end lost 6 bases, the J end lost 3 bases, and 11 bases lay between the germline ends. Germline V CDR1 and CDR2: SGHDN, FVKESK. This CDR3 is 13 amino acids long. CDR3 bases: TGTGCCAGCAGTTACTTGGGGCACACTGAAGCTTTCTTT. This translates into CASSYLGHTEAFF.

The V call is TRBV27, the J call TRBJ2-5, with 8 bases fitting TRBD1. V lost 1 base to trimming and J lost 4 bases; unmatched junction nucleotides: 8. This CDR3 region has 16 residues. Looked up from germline, CDR1 is MNHEY and CDR2 is SMNVEV (reference sequence). The CDR3 sequence is CASSLWAGGRTETQYF. CDR3 in DNA: TGTGCCAGCAGTTTATGGGCAGGGGGCCGCACAGAGACCCAGTACTTC.

This rearrangement joins TRBV5-1 to TRBJ1-2, with 8 positions matching TRBD1. Germline assignment: CDR1 SGHRS and CDR2 YFSETQ. This CDR3 has 16 amino acids. V lost 6 bases, J lost 4 bases, and 14 bases stayed unmatched. CDR3 amino acids: CASTDRGTLGAYGYTF. CDR3 bases: TGCGCCAGCACCGACAGGGGAACTCTCGGGGCCTATGGCTACACCTTC.

This chain joins TRBV7-2 and TRBJ1-2; D ambiguous. The germline CDR1 and CDR2 sequences are SGHTA and FQGNSA. The CDR3 contains 13 residues. V gave up 8 bases and J gave up 0 bases, with 10 bases separating them. The CDR3 DNA reads as TGTGCCAGCTCCACCGGGACTAACTATGGCTACACCTTC. Encoded protein: CASSTGTNYGYTF.

The sample holds one count of this clone. The rearrangement links TRBV7-3 to TRBJ2-1; 8 bases are a match to TRBD1. V was pared by 3 bases and J by 5 bases, with 6 bases of the junction left unmatched. Germline V gives CDR1 SGHTA, CDR2 FQGTGA. The CDR3 runs to 15 residues. CDR3 amino acids: CASSFQGAHHNEQFF. CDR3 nucleotides: TGTGCCAGCAGCTTCCAGGGGGCTCACCACAATGAGCAGTTCTTC.

This clone occurred a few times. This chain links TRBV7-3 with TRBJ2-1; 7 bases line up with TRBD2. CDR1 SGHTA and CDR2 FQGTGA come from the germline V gene. The CDR3 totals 16 residues. J lost 5 bases, V lost 1 base, and 8 bases had no gene match. CDR3 in amino acids: CASSLSPGGPDNEQFF. Here the CDR3 DNA reads TGTGCCAGCAGCTTAAGTCCGGGGGGACCGGACAATGAGCAGTTCTTC.

The chain recombines TRBV7-2 with TRBJ1-3, with D possibly matching TRBD1 (6 bases). The CDR3 is 16 residues long. From germline, CDR1 is SGHTA and CDR2 FQGNSA. The germline V and J ends were trimmed by 6 bases and 0 bases, with 15 bases remaining between them. The chain's CDR3 is CASSLQGIGSGNTIYF. CDR3 coding DNA: TGTGCCAGCAGTTTACAGGGAATCGGCTCTGGAAACACCATATATTTT.

This chain uses TRBV6-1 with TRBJ1-1; no clear D. V shed 5 bases and J shed 4 bases, with 14 bases lying between them. The CDR3 has 14 residues. Germline assignment: CDR1 MNHNS and CDR2 SASEGT. CDR3 sequence: CASSNRNKGTEAFF. CDR3 sequence (DNA): TGTGCCAGCAGTAACAGAAATAAAGGCACTGAAGCTTTCTTT.

The rearrangement uses TRBV6-4 and TRBJ2-1; no firm D call. Trimming stripped 2 bases from V and 0 bases from J, with 8 bases between. From germline, CDR1 is MRHNA and CDR2 SNTAGT. The CDR3 spans 15 residues. CDR3 DNA: TGTGCCAGCAGTGACCGGGTGAGCTCCTACAATGAGCAGTTCTTC. This translates into CASSDRVSSYNEQFF.

The V gene is TRBV11-3, the J gene TRBJ1-3; D not resolved. The CDR3 totals 13 residues. Germline-derived CDR1 and CDR2 are SGHNT and YENEEA. Trimming left V 4 bases short and J 4 bases short, with 8 bases between. The DNA for the CDR3 is TGTGCCAGCAGCTCGGGTCCGGGAAACACCATATATTTT. It yields the protein CASSSGPGNTIYF. Together with reference TRBV11-3 and TRBJ1-3, the CDR3 gives the full variable domain: EAGVVQSPRYKIIEKKQPVAFWCNPISGHNTLYWYLQNLGQGPELLIRYENEEAVDDSQLPKDRFSAERLKGVDSTLKIQPAELGDSAVYLCASSSGPGNTIYFGEGSWLTVV.

J is TRBJ1-1 and V is TRBV27, with a weak D call TRBD1 (6 bases). V was clipped by 4 bases and J by 2 bases, with 11 bases between them. Germline lookup yields CDR1 MNHEY and CDR2 SMNVEV (reference sequence). The CDR3 extends over 14 amino acids. In nucleotides, the CDR3 is TGTGCCAGCAGTTATTCGGACAGAAACACTGAAGCTTTCTTT. As protein: CASSYSDRNTEAFF.

The chain recombines TRBV6-5 with TRBJ1-2; the match to TRBD1 covers 7 bases. The CDR3 is made up of 15 amino acids. CDR1 MNHEY and CDR2 SVGAGI come from the germline V gene. J gave up 4 bases and V 8 bases, and 13 bases lay outside the gene matches. CDR3 amino acids: CASVANTGALYGYTF. As DNA, the CDR3 is TGTGCCAGCGTTGCTAATACAGGGGCACTCTATGGCTACACCTTC.

The rearrangement joins TRBV5-5 to TRBJ2-7; 9 bases line up with TRBD1. The CDR3 is 17 amino acids. The germline CDR1 and CDR2 sequences are SGHKS and YYEKEE (reference sequence). The V segment lost 4 bases and the J segment 2 bases; nucleotides outside the gene matches: 13. This CDR3 is CASSAGAGTGIPYEQYF. CDR3 sequence (DNA): TGTGCCAGCAGCGCCGGGGCCGGGACAGGGATCCCCTACGAGCAGTACTTC.

CDR3 DNA: TGTGCCAGCAGCTTAGAACGAGTCGGGGAGCTGTTTTTT. Residues: CASSLERVGELFF. The chain has TRBV11-3 and TRBJ2-2; D is unresolved. This CDR3 has 13 residues. V was cut by 0 bases and J by 7 bases, with 6 bases left in between. Germline V gives CDR1 SGHNT, CDR2 YENEEA.